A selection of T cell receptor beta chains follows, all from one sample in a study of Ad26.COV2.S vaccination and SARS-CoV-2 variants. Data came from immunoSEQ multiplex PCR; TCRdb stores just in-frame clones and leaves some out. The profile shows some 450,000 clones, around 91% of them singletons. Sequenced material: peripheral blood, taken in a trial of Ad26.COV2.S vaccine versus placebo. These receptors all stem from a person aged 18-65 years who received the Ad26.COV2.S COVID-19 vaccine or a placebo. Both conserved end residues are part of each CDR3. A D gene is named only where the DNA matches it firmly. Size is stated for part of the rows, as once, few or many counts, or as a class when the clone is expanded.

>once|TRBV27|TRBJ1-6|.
TGTGCCAGCAGTAGTTTACTCAAACCTAATTCACCCCTCCACTTT
CASSSLLKPNSPLHF
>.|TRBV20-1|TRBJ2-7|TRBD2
TGCAGTGCTAGTGGACAAGGGACTAGCGGGAGACTCGTGCAGTACTTC
CSASGQGTSGRLVQYF
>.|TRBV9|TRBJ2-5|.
TGTGCCAGCAGCGTAGACGCCCCCAGAGGGGAGACCCAGTACTTC
CASSVDAPRGETQYF
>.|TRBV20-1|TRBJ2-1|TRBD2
TGCAGTGCTAGTGCCACTAGCGAGACGGAGCAGTTCTTC
CSASATSETEQFF
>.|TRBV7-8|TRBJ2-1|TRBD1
TGTGCCAGCAGCTTAGGACGGGACAGGGGCTACAATGAGCAGTTCTTC
CASSLGRDRGYNEQFF
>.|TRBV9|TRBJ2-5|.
TGTGCCAGCAGCGTGGATCAGGACGCTTTTCCATTAGAGACCCAGTACTTC
CASSVDQDAFPLETQYF
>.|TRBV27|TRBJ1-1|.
TGTGCCAGCAGTTTATATTCGGGGGAAGCTTTCTTT
CASSLYSGEAFF
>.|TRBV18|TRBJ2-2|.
TGTGCCAGCTCACCCCGGGCCCTGGAGCTGTTTTTT
CASSPRALELFF
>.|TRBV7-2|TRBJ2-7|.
TGTGCCAGCAGCTCTCTGGGACATACGGCCTACGAGCAGTACTTC
CASSSLGHTAYEQYF
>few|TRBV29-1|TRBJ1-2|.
TGCAGCGTTGTGTCACAGGGTTTTAACTATGGCTACACCTTC
CSVVSQGFNYGYTF
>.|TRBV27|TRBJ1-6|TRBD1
TGTGCCAGCAGATTAACGGGACAGATTAATTCACCCCTCCACTTT
CASRLTGQINSPLHF
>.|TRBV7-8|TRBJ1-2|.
TGTGCCAGCAGCTTAGTTCGGGGAAGCTATGGCTACACCTTC
CASSLVRGSYGYTF
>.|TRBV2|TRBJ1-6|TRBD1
TGTGCCAGCAGCGAAGACAGGGCAAGTCTAATCTATAATTCACCCCTCCACTTT
CASSEDRASLIYNSPLHF
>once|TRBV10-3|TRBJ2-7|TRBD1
TGTGCCATCAGGGACACAGGGGTGCAGTACTTC
CAIRDTGVQYF
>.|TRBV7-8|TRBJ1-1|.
TGTGCCAGCAGCTTACCGCCAGGACTTAGATACACTGAAGCTTTCTTT
CASSLPPGLRYTEAFF
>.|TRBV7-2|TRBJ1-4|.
TGTGCCAGCAGCTTACGGGGGCAGGATAATGAAAAACTGTTTTTT
CASSLRGQDNEKLFF
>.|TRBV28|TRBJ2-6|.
TGTGCCAGCAGTTCCCCCAAGAACTCTGGGGCCAACGTCCTGACTTTC
CASSSPKNSGANVLTF
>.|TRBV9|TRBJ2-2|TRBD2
TGTGCCAGCAGCGCTCTGTCCGGGACTAGCGGGAGGAAAGTGAACACCGGGGAGCTGTTTTTT
CASSALSGTSGRKVNTGELFF
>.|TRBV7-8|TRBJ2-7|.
TGTGCCAGCAGCCGGGACTTTTGGGAGCAGTACTTC
CASSRDFWEQYF
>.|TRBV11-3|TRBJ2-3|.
TGTGCCAGCAGCTTTCCGGGTACAGATACGCAGTATTTT
CASSFPGTDTQYF
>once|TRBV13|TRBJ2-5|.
TGTGCCAGCAGCCTCGGCCAAGAGACCCAGTACTTC
CASSLGQETQYF
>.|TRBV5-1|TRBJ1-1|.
TGCGCCAGCAGCTTGGCCGGGGGGAACACTGAAGCTTTCTTT
CASSLAGGNTEAFF
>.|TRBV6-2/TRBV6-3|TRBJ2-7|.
TGTGCCAGCAGTTACTGGGTCAGCAGCGGGCCGCTTTTTGACGAGCAGTACTTC
CASSYWVSSGPLFDEQYF
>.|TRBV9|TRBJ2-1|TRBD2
TGTGCCAGCAGCGTAGGAACTAGCGTAAATGAGCAGTTCTTC
CASSVGTSVNEQFF
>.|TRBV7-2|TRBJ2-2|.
TGTGCCAGCAGCCGCAAGGGGGGAAACACCGGGGAGCTGTTTTTT
CASSRKGGNTGELFF
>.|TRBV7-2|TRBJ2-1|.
TGTGCCAGCAGCTTAGGGCTTGGGTGGAATGAGCAGTTCTTC
CASSLGLGWNEQFF
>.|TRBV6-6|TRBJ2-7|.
TGTGCCAGCAGGCATATAGGTGGGCCCTACGAGCAGTACTTC
CASRHIGGPYEQYF
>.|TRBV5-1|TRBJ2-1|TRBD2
TGCGCCAGCACCTTTTCCGGGACTAGCGGGAAGAATGAGCAGTTCTTC
CASTFSGTSGKNEQFF
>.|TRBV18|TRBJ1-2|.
TGTGCCAGCTCCCTAGAAAGCGGCTACACCTTC
CASSLESGYTF
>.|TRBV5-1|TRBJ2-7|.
TGCGCCAGCAGCTTGCGAACTTTCCGCGACTCCTACGAGCAGTACTTC
CASSLRTFRDSYEQYF
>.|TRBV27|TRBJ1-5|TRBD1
TGTGCCAGCAGTAGGGACAGGTCCGATCAGCCCCAGCATTTT
CASSRDRSDQPQHF
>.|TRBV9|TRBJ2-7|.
TGTGCCAGCAGCGTAGATGGCAGGCTCACCTACGAGCAGTACTTC
CASSVDGRLTYEQYF
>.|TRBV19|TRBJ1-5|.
TGTGCCAGTACCCTTTGGTCAGCTCGGGGCAATCAGCCCCAGCATTTT
CASTLWSARGNQPQHF
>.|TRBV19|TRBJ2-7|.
TGTGCCACCCGGAGCGGAGCCTACGAGCAGTACTTC
CATRSGAYEQYF
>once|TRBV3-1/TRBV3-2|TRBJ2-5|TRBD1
TGTGCCAGCAGCATACAGGGGAACTTCCAAGAGACCCAGTACTTC
CASSIQGNFQETQYF
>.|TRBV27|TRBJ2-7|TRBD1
TGTGCCAGCAGTCGAGGACAGGGGGCGGTGGACGAGCAGTACTTC
CASSRGQGAVDEQYF
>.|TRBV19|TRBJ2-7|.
TGTGCCAGTAGCTCGGAGGTCTACGAGCAGTACTTC
CASSSEVYEQYF
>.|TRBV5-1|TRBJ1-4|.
TGCGCCAGCAGTCCTAACGGAGCTAATGAAAAACTGTTTTTT
CASSPNGANEKLFF